This T cell receptor (beta chain) was retrieved from a study of OX40 agonist ivuxolimab in advanced cancers. Study-wide context: At 75% to 90% male, the cohort had a mean age of approximately 60 years, ranging from about 20 to 79.

A word on this clone: As yet, its antigen is unknown.

Points from the study as a whole: The study did not work out the antigen specificity of the expanded peripheral T cells.

The table came from immunoSEQ multiplex PCR; TCRdb's copy has only in-frame clones and leaves some out. The sample yields roughly 92,000 clones, about four fifths seen once. Germline CDR1 is MNHEY and CDR2 is SVGAGI. The CDR3 has 16 residues. Unmatched junction bases numbered 2, after V lost 0 bases and J lost 0 bases. The sequence derives from an adult with an advanced solid tumor such as melanoma, head and neck, liver or kidney cancer. The sequencing used CD4+ or CD8+ T cells sorted from blood, collected in a trial of the OX40 agonist ivuxolimab. The rearrangement uses TRBV6-5 and TRBJ1-5; 7 bases map to TRBD1. CDR3 in amino acids: CASSYSRDSSNQPQHF. The CDR3 DNA reads TGTGCCAGCAGTTACTCTCGGGACAGTAGCAATCAGCCCCAGCATTTT.